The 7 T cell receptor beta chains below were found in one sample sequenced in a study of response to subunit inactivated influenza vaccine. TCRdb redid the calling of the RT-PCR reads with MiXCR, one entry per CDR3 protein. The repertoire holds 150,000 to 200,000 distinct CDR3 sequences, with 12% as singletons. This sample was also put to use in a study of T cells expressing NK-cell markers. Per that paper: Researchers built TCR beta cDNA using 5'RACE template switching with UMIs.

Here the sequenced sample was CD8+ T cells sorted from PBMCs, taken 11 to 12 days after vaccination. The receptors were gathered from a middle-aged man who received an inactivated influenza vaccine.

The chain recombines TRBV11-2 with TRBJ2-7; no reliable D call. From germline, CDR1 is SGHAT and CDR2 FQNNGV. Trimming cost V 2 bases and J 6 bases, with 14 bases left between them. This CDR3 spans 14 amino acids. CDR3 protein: CASSLNGGQVEQYF. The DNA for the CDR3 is TGTGCCAGCAGCTTAAACGGTGGGCAGGTCGAGCAGTACTTC. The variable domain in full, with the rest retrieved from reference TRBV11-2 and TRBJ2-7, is EAGVAQSPRYKIIEKRQSVAFWCNPISGHATLYWYQQILGQGPKLLIQFQNNGVVDDSQLPKDRFSAERLKGVDSTLKIQPAKLEDSAVYLCASSLNGGQVEQYFGPGTRLTVT.

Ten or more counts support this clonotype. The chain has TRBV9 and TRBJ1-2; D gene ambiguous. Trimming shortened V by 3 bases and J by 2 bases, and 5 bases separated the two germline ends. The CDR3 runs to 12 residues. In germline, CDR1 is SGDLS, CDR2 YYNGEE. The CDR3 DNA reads TGTGCCAGCAGCGGGGAAAACTATGGCTACACCTTC. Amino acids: CASSGENYGYTF.

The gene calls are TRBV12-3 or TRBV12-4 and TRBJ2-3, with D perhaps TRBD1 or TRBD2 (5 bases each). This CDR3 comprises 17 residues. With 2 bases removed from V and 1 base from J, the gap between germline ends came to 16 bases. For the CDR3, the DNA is TGTGCCAGCAGTTTACGAGTGGGGGAAGGGGGCACAGATACGCAGTATTTT. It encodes CASSLRVGEGGTDTQYF.

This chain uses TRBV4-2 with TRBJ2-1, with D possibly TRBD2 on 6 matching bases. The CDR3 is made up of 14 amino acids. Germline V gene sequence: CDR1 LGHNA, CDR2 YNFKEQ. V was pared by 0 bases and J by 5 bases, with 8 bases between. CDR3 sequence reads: CASSQDRGDNEQFF. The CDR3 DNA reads TGTGCCAGCAGCCAAGATCGCGGGGACAATGAGCAGTTCTTC.

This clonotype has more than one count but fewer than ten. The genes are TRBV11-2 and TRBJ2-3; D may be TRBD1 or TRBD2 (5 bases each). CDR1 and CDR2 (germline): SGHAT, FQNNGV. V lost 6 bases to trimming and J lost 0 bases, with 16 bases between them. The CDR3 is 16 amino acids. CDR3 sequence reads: CASRGTWGFSTDTQYF. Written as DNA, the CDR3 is TGTGCCAGCAGGGGTACTTGGGGGTTTAGCACAGATACGCAGTATTTT.

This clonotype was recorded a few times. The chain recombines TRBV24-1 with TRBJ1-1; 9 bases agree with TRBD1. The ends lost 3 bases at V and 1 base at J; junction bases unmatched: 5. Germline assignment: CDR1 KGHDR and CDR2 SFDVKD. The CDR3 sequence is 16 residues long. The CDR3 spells CATSDPKTGGNTEAFF. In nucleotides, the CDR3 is TGTGCCACCAGTGATCCCAAGACAGGGGGGAACACTGAAGCTTTCTTT.

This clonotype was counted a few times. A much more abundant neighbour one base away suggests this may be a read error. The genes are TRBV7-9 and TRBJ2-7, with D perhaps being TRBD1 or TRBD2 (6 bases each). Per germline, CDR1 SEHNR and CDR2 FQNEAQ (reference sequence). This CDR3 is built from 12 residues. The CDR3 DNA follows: TGTTCCAGCAGCTTAGGAGGGGGCGAGCAGTACTTC. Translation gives CSSSLGGGEQYF.